A selection of T cell receptor beta chains follows, all from one sample in a study of blood T cells in healthy people across ages. MiXCR was run by TCRdb on the 5' RACE reads, yielding one entry per CDR3 protein. The table records around 2 million distinct CDR3 sequences, around 42% of them present only once. Sequenced sample: blood. The receptors were gathered from a human donor in good health. Each CDR3 is given with its conserved first and last residue. Each record gives: V gene, D gene, CDR3 length, J gene, CDR3 protein. A D gene is named only where the DNA matches it firmly.

TRBV29-1	NA	12	TRBJ1-4	CSVLQGEEKLFF
TRBV6-6	TRBD1	15	TRBJ1-1	CASSYSRTGAVEAFF
TRBV12-3/TRBV12-4	NA	16	TRBJ1-2	CASSLNDNDFNYGYTF
TRBV4-3	NA	15	TRBJ1-1	CASSQEEGGRTEAFF
TRBV29-1	NA	12	TRBJ1-2	CSVEDTGLGYTF
TRBV29-1	TRBD1	15	TRBJ1-4	CSVPQGAGTNEKLFF
TRBV7-8	NA	15	TRBJ1-1	CASSFWAGDGTEAFF
TRBV29-1	NA	17	TRBJ2-1	CSPRSGLARGPYNEQFF
TRBV5-1	TRBD1	15	TRBJ2-3	CASRQGQGGTDTQYF
TRBV28	TRBD2	16	TRBJ2-7	CASSFPIAGTTYEQYF
TRBV3-1	TRBD1	14	TRBJ2-7	CASSPRTGQYEQYF
TRBV5-1	NA	14	TRBJ2-3	CASSDPQGADTQYF
TRBV20-1	NA	15	TRBJ1-5	CSASPHRSEGQPQHF
TRBV27	TRBD2	16	TRBJ2-7	CASSPLTSGDNYEQYF
TRBV6-5	NA	17	TRBJ1-4	CASSYWASPGTNEKLFF
TRBV21-1	NA	12	NA	CASSSIHYEQYF
TRBV12-3/TRBV12-4	TRBD1	17	TRBJ1-4	CASSLQGARSTNEKLFF
TRBV5-6	NA	15	TRBJ2-1	CASSSQGRVYNEQFF
TRBV10-3	NA	13	TRBJ2-7	CAITDDTSYEQYF
TRBV7-2	TRBD2	16	TRBJ2-5	CASSLSVDGGQETQYF
TRBV6-6	NA	14	TRBJ1-6	CASSFEGWESPLHF
TRBV28	TRBD1	15	TRBJ1-4	CASSLHRGGREKLFF
TRBV20-1	NA	13	TRBJ2-7	CSALSGNSYEQYF